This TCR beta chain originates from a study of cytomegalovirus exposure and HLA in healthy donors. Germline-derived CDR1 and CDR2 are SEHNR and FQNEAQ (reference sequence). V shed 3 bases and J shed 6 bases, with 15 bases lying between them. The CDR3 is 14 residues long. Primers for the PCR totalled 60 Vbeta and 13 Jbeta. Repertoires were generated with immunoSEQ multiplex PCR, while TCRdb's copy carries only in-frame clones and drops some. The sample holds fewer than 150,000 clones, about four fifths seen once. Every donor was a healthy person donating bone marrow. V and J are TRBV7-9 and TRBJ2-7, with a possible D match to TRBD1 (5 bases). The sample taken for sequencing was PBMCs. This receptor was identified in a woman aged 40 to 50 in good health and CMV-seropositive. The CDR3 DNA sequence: TGTGCCAGCAGCTTCGACAGCCCCTCAGTCGAGCAGTACTTC. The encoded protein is CASSFDSPSVEQYF.